These T cell receptor beta chains were read from a single sample in a study of control samples from healthy donors and cancer patients. The protocol was immunoSEQ multiplex PCR, while the TCRdb copy is restricted to in-frame clones and leaves out a portion. Here the sample spans around 130,000 clones, 87% being singletons. Sequenced: blood. All receptors come from a man aged 30 to 45 in good health. CDR3s leave out the opening cysteine and the closing phenylalanine or tryptophan.

TRBV5-1 ASSLDVPSANYGYT
TRBV6-5 ASWPGQGYQPQH
TRBV27 ASSLYTGQADEKLF
TRBV5-1 ASSLAGGNTEAF
TRBV5-6 ASRLTDRGRSLLTEAF
TRBV5-1 ASSFWGQGTGELF
TRBV7-9 ASRQRGGGTAGNTIY
TRBV7-2 ASSLGGQGRAETQY
TRBV5-6 ASSFFDRETEAF
TRBV19 ASSISLGEEEKLF
TRBV12-3/TRBV12-4 ASSRQGSQPQH
TRBV7-2 ASSRVGDRGETQY
TRBV2 ASSGTRLDNQPQH
TRBV2 ASSEASHLRDIQY
TRBV6-5 ASSYADRGDTEAF
TRBV24-1 ATSETGLETQY
TRBV30 AWSVRLAKGSSRVTGELF
TRBV18 ASSPLRDRVNTEAF
TRBV2 ASRRDRSYYGYT
TRBV7-3 ASSPGGRTGELF
TRBV30 AWSVARTDSGNTIY
TRBV10-1 ASSSGTGKGYT